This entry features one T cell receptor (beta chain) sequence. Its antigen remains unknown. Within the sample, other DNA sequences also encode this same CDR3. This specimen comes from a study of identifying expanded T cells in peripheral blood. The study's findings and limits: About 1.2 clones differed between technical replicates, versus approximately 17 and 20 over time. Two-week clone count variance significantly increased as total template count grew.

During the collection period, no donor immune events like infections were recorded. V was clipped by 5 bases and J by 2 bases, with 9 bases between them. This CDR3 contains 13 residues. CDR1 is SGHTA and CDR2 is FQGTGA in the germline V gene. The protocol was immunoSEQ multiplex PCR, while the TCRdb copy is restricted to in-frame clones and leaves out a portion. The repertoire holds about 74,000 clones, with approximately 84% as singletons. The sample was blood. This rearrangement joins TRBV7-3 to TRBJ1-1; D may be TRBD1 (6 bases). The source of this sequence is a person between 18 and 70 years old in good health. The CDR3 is CASSTDRNTEAFF. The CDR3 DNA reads TGTGCCAGCAGCACGGACAGAAACACTGAAGCTTTCTTT.